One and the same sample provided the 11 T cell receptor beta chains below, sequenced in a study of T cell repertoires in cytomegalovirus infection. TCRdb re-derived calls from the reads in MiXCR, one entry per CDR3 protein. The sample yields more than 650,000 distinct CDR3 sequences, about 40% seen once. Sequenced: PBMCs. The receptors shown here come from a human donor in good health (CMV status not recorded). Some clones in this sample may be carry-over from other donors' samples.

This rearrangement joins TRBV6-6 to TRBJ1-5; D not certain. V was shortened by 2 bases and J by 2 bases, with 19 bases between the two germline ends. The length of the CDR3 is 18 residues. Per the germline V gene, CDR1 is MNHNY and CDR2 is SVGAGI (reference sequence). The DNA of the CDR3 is TGTGCCAGCAGTTACCCTCATGGAGGTGCGGAAGGCAATCAGCCCCAGCATTTT. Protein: CASSYPHGGAEGNQPQHF.

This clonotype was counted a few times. CDR3 sequence: CASKGEPGVRTEAFF. Written as DNA, the CDR3 is TGTGCCAGCAAGGGAGAACCAGGGGTGAGAACTGAAGCTTTCTTT. This chain connects TRBV6-1 to TRBJ1-1; D is possibly TRBD1 (6 bases). The CDR3 has 15 amino acids. The germline V gene encodes CDR1 MNHNS and CDR2 SASEGT. V was clipped by 7 bases and J by 5 bases, with 20 bases between them.

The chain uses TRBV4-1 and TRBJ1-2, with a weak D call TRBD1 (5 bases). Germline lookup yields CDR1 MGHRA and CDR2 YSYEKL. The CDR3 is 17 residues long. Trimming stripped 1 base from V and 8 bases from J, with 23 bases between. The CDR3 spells CASSQVGRRGGDGGYTF. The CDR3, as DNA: TGCGCCAGCAGCCAAGTTGGAAGACGGGGAGGGGATGGAGGCTACACCTTC.

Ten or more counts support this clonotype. DNA of the CDR3: TGTGCCAGCAGCTTAGCCCCACTAGCGGGGGGTATAAATGAGCAGTTCTTC. Its protein is CASSLAPLAGGINEQFF. This chain links TRBV7-8 with TRBJ2-1; TRBD2 aligns across 12 bases. This CDR3 has 17 amino acids. The V gene end was trimmed by 0 bases and the J gene end by 7 bases; junction bases not matched to a gene: 7. Germline V lookup: CDR1 SGHVS, CDR2 FQNEAQ. Looking up the rest from reference TRBV7-8 and TRBJ2-1 gives the full variable domain: GAGVSQSPRYKVAKRGQDVALRCDPISGHVSLFWYQQALGQGPEFLTYFQNEAQLDKSGLPSDRFFAERPEGSVSTLKIQRTQQEDSAVYLCASSLAPLAGGINEQFFGPGTRLTVL.

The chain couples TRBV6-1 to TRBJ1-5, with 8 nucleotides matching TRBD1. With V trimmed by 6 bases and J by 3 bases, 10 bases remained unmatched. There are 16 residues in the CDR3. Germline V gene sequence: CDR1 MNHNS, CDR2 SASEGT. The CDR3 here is CASRPTGTGINQPQHF. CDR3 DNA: TGTGCCAGCAGGCCTACCGGGACAGGTATCAATCAGCCCCAGCATTTT.

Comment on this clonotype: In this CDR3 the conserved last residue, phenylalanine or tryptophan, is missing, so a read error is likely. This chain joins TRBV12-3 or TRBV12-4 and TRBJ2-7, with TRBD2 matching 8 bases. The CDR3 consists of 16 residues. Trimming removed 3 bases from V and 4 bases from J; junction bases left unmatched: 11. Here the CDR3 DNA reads TGTGCCAGCAGTTTTACCGTCAGCGGGGGAATGTACGAGCAGTACTGC. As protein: CASSFTVSGGMYEQYC.

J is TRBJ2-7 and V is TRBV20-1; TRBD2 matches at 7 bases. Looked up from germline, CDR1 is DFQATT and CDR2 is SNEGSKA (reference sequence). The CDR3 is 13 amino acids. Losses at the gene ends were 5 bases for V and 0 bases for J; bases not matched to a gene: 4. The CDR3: CSAPSGSSYEQYF. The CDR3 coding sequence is TGCAGTGCTCCTAGCGGTAGCTCCTACGAGCAGTACTTC.

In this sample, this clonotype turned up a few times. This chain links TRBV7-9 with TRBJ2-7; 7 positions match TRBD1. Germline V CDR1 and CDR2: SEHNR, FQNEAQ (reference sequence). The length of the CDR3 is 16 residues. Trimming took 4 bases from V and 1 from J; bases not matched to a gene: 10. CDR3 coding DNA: TGTGCCAGCAGCTCTACGTTGACAGGGAGATCCTACGAGCAGTACTTC. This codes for CASSSTLTGRSYEQYF.

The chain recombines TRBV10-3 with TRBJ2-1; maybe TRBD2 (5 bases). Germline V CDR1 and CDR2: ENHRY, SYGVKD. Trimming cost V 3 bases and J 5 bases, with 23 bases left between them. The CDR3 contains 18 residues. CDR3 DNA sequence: TGTGCCATCAGTGAATACGCTGGCGGGCGTCGAACCCACAATGAGCAGTTCTTC. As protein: CAISEYAGGRRTHNEQFF.

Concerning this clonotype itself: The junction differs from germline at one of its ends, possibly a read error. Here the CDR3 DNA reads TGTGCAAGCAGTTACAACTCTGGGGCCAACGTCATGACTTTC. Encoded protein: CASSYNSGANVMTF. The chain combines TRBV6-2 or TRBV6-3 with TRBJ2-6; D is possibly TRBD1 (5 bases). This CDR3 is built from 14 residues. Germline CDR1 MNHEY, CDR2 SVGEGT.

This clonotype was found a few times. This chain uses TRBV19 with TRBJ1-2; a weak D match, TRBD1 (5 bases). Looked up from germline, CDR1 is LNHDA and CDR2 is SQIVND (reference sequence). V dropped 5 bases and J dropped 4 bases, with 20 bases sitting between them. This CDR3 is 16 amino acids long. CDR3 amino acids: CASSPRRTGVGYGYTF. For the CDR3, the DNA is TGTGCCAGTAGTCCGCGGCGGACGGGGGTCGGCTATGGCTACACCTTC.